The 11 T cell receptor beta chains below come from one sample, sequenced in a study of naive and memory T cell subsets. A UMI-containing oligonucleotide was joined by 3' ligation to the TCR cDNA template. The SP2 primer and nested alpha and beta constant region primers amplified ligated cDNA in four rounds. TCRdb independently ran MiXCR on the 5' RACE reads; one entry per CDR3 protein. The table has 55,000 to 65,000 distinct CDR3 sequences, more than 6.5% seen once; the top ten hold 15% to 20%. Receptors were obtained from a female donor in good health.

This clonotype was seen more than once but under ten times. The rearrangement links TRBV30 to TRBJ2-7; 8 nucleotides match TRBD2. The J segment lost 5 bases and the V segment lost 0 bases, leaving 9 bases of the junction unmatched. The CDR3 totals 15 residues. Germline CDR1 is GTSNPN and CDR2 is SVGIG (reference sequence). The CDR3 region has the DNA TGTGCCTGGAGTGTAGGAGCCGGGAGGGTCCACGAGCAGTACTTC. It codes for CAWSVGAGRVHEQYF.

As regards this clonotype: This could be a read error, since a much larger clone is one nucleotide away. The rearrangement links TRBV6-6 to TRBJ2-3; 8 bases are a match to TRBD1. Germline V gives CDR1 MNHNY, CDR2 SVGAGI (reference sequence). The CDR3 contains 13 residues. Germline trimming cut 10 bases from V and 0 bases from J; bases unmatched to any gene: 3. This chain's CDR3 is CANRGTSTDTQYF. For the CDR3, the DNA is TGTGCCAACAGGGGGACCAGCACAGATACGCAGTATTTT.

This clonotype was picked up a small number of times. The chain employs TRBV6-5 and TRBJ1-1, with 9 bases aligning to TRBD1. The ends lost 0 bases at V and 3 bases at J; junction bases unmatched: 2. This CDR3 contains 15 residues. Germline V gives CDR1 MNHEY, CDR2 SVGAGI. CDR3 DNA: TGTGCCAGCAGTTACTCAAGGACAGGGGACACTGAAGCTTTCTTT. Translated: CASSYSRTGDTEAFF.

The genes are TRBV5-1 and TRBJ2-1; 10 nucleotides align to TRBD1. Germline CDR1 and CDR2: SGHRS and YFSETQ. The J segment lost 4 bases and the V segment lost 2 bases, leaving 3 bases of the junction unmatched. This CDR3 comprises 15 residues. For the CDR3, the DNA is TGCGCCAGCAGCTTCGGACAGGGGGGATACAATGAGCAGTTCTTC. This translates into CASSFGQGGYNEQFF.

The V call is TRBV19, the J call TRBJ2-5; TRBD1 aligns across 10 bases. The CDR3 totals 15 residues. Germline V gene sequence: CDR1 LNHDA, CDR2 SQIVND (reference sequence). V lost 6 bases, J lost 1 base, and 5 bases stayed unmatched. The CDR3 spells CASSGTGDPQETQYF. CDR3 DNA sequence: TGTGCCAGTAGCGGGACAGGGGACCCCCAAGAGACCCAGTACTTC.

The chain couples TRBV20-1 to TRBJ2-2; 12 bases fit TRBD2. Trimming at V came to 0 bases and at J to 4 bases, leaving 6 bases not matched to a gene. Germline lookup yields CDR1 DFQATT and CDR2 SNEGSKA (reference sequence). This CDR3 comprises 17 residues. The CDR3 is CSARESGLAGPTGELFF. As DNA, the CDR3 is TGCAGTGCTAGAGAGTCCGGACTAGCGGGACCCACCGGGGAGCTGTTTTTT.

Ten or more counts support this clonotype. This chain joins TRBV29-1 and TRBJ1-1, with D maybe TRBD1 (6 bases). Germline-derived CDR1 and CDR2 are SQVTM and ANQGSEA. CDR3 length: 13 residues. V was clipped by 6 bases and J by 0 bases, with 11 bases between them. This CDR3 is CSVGTGLNTEAFF. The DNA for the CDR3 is TGCAGCGTCGGAACAGGGCTGAACACTGAAGCTTTCTTT.

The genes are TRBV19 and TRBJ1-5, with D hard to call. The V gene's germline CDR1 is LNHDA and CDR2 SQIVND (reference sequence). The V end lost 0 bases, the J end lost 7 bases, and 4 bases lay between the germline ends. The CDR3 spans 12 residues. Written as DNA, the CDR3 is TGTGCCAGTAGTATAGAGTGGCAGCCCCAGCATTTT. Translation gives CASSIEWQPQHF.

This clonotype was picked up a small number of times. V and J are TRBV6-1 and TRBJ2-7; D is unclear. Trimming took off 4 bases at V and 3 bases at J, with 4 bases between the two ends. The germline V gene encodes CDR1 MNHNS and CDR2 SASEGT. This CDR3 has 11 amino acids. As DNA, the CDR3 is TGTGCCAGCAGTGCCCTCTACGAGCAGTACTTC. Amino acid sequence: CASSALYEQYF.

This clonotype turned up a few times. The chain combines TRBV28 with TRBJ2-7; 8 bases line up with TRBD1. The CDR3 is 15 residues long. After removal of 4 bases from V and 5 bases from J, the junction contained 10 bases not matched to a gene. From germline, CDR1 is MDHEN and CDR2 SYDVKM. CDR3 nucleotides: TGTGCCAGCAGTTCAACCGGGACAGGCCTGGACGAGCAGTACTTC. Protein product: CASSSTGTGLDEQYF.

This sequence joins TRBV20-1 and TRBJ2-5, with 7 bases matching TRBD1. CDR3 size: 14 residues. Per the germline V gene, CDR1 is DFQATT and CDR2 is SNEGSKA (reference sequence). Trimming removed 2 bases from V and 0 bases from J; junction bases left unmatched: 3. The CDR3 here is CSARTGQYQETQYF. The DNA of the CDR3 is TGCAGTGCTAGAACGGGACAGTACCAAGAGACCCAGTACTTC.